This T cell receptor beta chain was sequenced for a study of cytomegalovirus exposure and HLA in healthy donors (dated by TCRdb to about 2017). General notes on the study: An earlier analysis of approximately 550 of the donors reported approximately 270 Gb of sequence data and more than 90 million unique TCR beta sequences from about 179 million T cells. An early release covering roughly 640 HLA-typed donors comprised approximately 300 gigabases of sequencing data and approximately 80 million unique TCR sequences. The genetic ancestry cluster associated with self-reported Caucasian donors included 70% to 85% of the 300 to 400 genotyped donors. The aim of the study was to test whether cataloging public T cell receptors could identify signatures of past pathogen exposure. The study profiled the T cell repertoires of some 610 subjects by immunosequencing and related them to cytomegalovirus serostatus. A separate validation cohort of 90 to 150 different subjects was used in addition to the roughly 620-subject first cohort. High-throughput TCR immunosequencing, statistical association of individual TCRs with disease status, and machine learning were combined to predict cytomegalovirus infection status. To study patterns of TCR occurrence, a later analysis re-analyzed previously published TCR beta repertoires from under 750 donors and added high-resolution HLA genotyping. Rather than drawing on any new phenotypic data, the later analysis identified candidate immune exposures from TCR beta sequences and the way those sequences occurred across donors. An earlier analysis of approximately 640 of the donors applied high-throughput TCR beta sequencing to assess whether each TCR beta V gene segment acted as functional or pseudogenic. Alongside the repertoire data, information on donor age, sex, ethnicity and CMV serostatus was compiled. A later genetic analysis took genome-wide SNP genotypes for 398 of the 666 donors and used that subset as a discovery cohort. Every repertoire in the discovery cohort had been generated on one and the same sequencing platform. Class I and class II HLA loci were covered by the typing at four-digit resolution. The number of donors typed differed by locus, with about 629-630 for A, B, C, DRB1 and DQB1, roughly 520 for DQA1, some 570 for DPA1, and some 450 for DPB1. Roughly five DR-DQ haplotypes were handled as single units for association and clustering, since linkage in the cohort was strong. On average, approximately 250,000 unique TCR beta nucleotide sequences were sequenced per donor among some 430 genotyped donors of the cohort, with roughly 18% of those sequences being non-productive. Study-wide findings and limitations: Linkage disequilibrium might explain the correlated functional status among segregating V segments, but an unknown experimental factor could not be ruled out. In a later analysis, most CMV-associated TCR beta chains were found to appear HLA-restricted, with HLA associations seemingly driven largely by CMV exposure. V-gene and J-gene trimming of TCR beta chains was associated with a missense DCLRE1C variant in a later genetic analysis, and the association was replicated in an independent cohort. The study listed 150 to 200 TCR beta chains as associated with cytomegalovirus. Because the 87-base-pair reads could not distinguish some IMGT-functional V segments, including TRBV6-2 and TRBV6-3, those segments were excluded. Because counts were too low, approximately 15 rarely observed V segments, including chromosome 9 orphons, were excluded from the earlier analysis of about 500 of the donors. In a later analysis, the rate of TCR association differed among HLA loci, with DRB1 alleles having the most associated TCRs and HLA-C alleles having the fewest. A few of the identified cytomegalovirus-associated TCR beta chains were confirmed in vitro to be specific for cytomegalovirus antigens. The sequencing pipeline was judged likely to have produced a cluster of highly shared sequence variants as a technical artifact. The authors suggested that the approach could potentially be extended to other disease states and immunological phenotypes. Several of the top co-occurrence clusters appeared to be linked to parvovirus B19, influenza, CMV and Epstein-Barr virus, according to a later analysis. HLA typing was unavailable for some donors at each locus, so association tests used only the typed subset. Roughly uniform sequencing depth across donors was assumed in presence/absence analyses, although this assumption may not hold. In both the original and validation cohorts, the classifier was reported to diagnose cytomegalovirus status with high specificity and sensitivity. Immune exposure information for the cohort was limited to CMV serostatus. Most TCR sequences were seen in very few donors, while some public TCRs were found in many individuals. Strong co-occurrence of HLA alleles, especially DR and DQ, made assigning TCR associations to individual alleles difficult. Broadly in line with IMGT annotations, most TCR beta V segments showed up in productive rearrangements about 87% or about 30% of the time in an earlier analysis of approximately 640 of the donors. A further reported finding was that TCR beta sequences accurately predicted the HLA-A and HLA-B alleles for most subjects in the first cohort. A later analysis associated about 17,000 TCR beta sequences with specific HLA alleles at a false discovery rate of 0.05. In a later analysis, HLA-associated TCR beta chains were found to be more clonally expanded and to have lower generation probabilities than equally common non-associated chains. A later genetic analysis reported fewer N-insertions in productive TCRs among donors in an Asian-associated ancestry cluster than the roughly 700-donor mean. Only TCR beta chains were sequenced in this cohort, and the absence of alpha or paired-chain data limited detectable features.

Including the terminal cysteine and phenylalanine, the CDR3 comprises 13 residues. Of the read, only the CDR3 DNA is kept; its 39 bases are in frame from base 1. Deletion took 0 bases off V and 8 bases off J, with a span of 10 bases between the germline ends. CDR1 and CDR2, per the germline V gene, are SGHTA and FQGNSA. Regarding this clone: No antigen is known for it. The input lacks base qualities; no much larger clone sits a single base away.

In total, 600 or so healthy bone marrow donors made up the cohort. At the time of sampling, every cohort member was nominally healthy, though immune exposures that went unrecorded were likely present. The donor tested CMV seropositive, placing the donor among the 289 seropositive members of the cohort. A peripheral blood sample was collected from each donor, and TCR beta sequencing was performed on peripheral blood mononuclear cells. Genomic DNA was extracted from the blood cell samples with the Qiagen DNeasy Blood Extraction Kit. Libraries were made using the immunoSEQ multiplex PCR assay. The multiplex PCR relied on a mix of 60 forward primers for TCR Vbeta segments and 13 reverse primers for TCR Jbeta segments. The CDR3 region of rearranged TCR beta genes was amplified from genomic DNA with a multiplex PCR assay. On the Illumina HiSeq System, the amplified TCR beta libraries were sequenced as 87-base-pair reads. The authors processed their data as follows. A later analysis counted some 74 million unique TCR beta chains across the 666 repertoires, and some 11 million of these chains were shared by at least two donors. A nearest-neighbor algorithm error-corrected the raw reads and collapsed the reads into unique sequences, merging closely related sequences to remove PCR and sequencing errors. CDR3 sequences were aligned to IMGT reference sequences to assign V, D and J gene segments. For a sequence to be retained, at least a six-nucleotide match to both a V gene segment and a J gene segment was required. Rearrangements were called productive when the CDR3 lacked stop codons and stayed in frame with V and J; all others were non-productive. Following IMGT convention, CDR3 was defined as the stretch from the second conserved V-encoded cysteine up to the conserved J-encoded phenylalanine. The earlier analysis of about 560 of the donors excluded any sequence lacking an unambiguous match to a single V gene segment. In an earlier analysis of several hundred of the donors, V segments were called functional above 56.7% productive rearrangements and were called segregating when the between-donor standard deviation exceeded 5%. A statistical classification framework was built to diagnose cytomegalovirus status from the catalog of TCR beta chain sequences. V and J gene assignment, in a later analysis, came from comparing TCR nucleotide sequences with IMGT/GENE-DB human TR gene sequences. The TCRdist pipeline was used in a later analysis to assign CDR3 sequences and most-parsimonious VDJ recombination scenarios. A later analysis defined each TCR beta chain by its CDR3 amino acid sequence plus V-gene family, and excluded reads lacking a unique V-gene family. A later analysis removed 550 to 700 highly shared, low-generation-probability nucleotide sequences to deal with suspected cross-contamination and a sequencing artifact. In a later analysis, a clonal expansion index for each public chain was calculated from normalized within-repertoire ranks of inferred template counts. In a later analysis, generation probabilities were computed using a VDJ recombination model fitted to out-of-frame rearrangements, and the results were checked against IGoR. Hypergeometric tests were used in a later analysis to score TCR-TCR, TCR-HLA and TCR-CMV co-occurrence, with a repertoire-size bias correction applied to the TCR pairs. In a later analysis, false discovery rates were estimated by permuting HLA or CMV assignments 20 times. In a later analysis, co-occurring TCRs were grouped using DBSCAN, with TCRdist sequence similarity added in when clustering inside HLA-allele-positive subsets. For co-occurrence clustering, repertoires with fewer than 30,000 or more than 120,000 public chains were excluded, along with roughly 5 repertoires with anomalous nucleotide sharing. TCRdb took over this immuneACCESS table, retaining in-frame rearrangements with V and J assigned. Such tables are incomplete; in checked studies, under half of the missing clones stem from an unresolved V gene, and the remainder is unexplained. The V and J calls and clone size are taken from that table; D and trimming were inferred from the DNA. The sample has roughly 89,000 clones on record, around 76% of them singletons. 10% of the sample is held by the ten biggest clonotypes.

The chain uses TRBV7-2 and TRBJ1-1; TRBD1 is perhaps the D gene, given 5 matching bases. This clonotype was sampled from a man aged 30-40 years in good health and CMV-seropositive. Specimen: PBMCs. The DNA sequence follows: TGTGCCAGCAGCTTAGCGGTGGGGGGGGAAGCTTTCTTT. Its amino acids are CASSLAVGGEAFF.